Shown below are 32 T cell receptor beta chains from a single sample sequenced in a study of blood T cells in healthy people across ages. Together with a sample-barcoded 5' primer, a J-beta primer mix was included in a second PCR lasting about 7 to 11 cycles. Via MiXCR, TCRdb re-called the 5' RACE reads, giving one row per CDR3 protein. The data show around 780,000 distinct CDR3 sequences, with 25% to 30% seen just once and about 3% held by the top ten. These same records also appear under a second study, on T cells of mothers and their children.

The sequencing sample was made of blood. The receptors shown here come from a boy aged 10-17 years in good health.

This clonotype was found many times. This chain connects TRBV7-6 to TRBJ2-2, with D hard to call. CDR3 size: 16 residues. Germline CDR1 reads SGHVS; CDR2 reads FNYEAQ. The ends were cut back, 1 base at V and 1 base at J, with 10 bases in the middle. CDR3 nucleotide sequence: TGTGCCAGCAGCTTAGACTCTCCGGGGAACACCGGGGAGCTGTTTTTT. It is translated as CASSLDSPGNTGELFF.

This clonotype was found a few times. The CDR3: CASSEQGAANEKLFF. The CDR3 region has the DNA TGTGCCAGCAGCGAACAGGGGGCAGCTAATGAAAAACTGTTTTTT. The rearrangement uses TRBV25-1 and TRBJ1-4; the match to TRBD1 covers 9 bases. CDR3 length: 15 residues. With V trimmed by 6 bases and J by 3 bases, 5 bases remained unmatched. The germline V gene encodes CDR1 MGHDK and CDR2 SYGVNS.

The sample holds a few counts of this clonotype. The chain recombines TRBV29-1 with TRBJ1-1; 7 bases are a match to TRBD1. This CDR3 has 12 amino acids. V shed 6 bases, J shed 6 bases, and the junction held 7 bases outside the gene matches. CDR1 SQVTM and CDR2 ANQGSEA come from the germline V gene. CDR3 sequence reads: CSVSQGTSEAFF. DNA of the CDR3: TGCAGCGTGTCACAGGGGACGTCTGAAGCTTTCTTT.

CDR3 sequence (DNA): TGTGCCAGCAGCGTAGAGAAAGATGAGCAGTTCTTC. Translated: CASSVEKDEQFF. V and J are TRBV9 and TRBJ2-1; D call uncertain. Germline V lookup: CDR1 SGDLS, CDR2 YYNGEE. Trimming removed 0 bases at V and 8 bases at J, with 6 bases between. This CDR3 has 12 amino acids.

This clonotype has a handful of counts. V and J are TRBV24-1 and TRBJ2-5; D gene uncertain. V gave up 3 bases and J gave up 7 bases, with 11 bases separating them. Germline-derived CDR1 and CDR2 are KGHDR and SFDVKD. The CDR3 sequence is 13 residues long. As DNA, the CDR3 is TGTGCCACCAGTGATCCTGGTATCGCGACCCAGTACTTC. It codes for CATSDPGIATQYF.

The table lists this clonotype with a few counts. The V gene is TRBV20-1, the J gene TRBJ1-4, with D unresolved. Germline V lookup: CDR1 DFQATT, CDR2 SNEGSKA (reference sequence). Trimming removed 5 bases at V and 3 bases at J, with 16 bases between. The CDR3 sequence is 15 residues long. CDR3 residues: CSAGRPSGANEKLFF. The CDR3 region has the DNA TGCAGTGCTGGCCGACCCTCTGGAGCTAATGAAAAACTGTTTTTT.

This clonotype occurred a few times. DNA of the CDR3: TGTGCCAGCAGCGGAAGGGACGGGTTTTTCGGAGGCTACACCTTC. Protein sequence: CASSGRDGFFGGYTF. The chain carries TRBV13 and TRBJ1-2; TRBD1 might be the D (5 bases). CDR1 is PRHDT and CDR2 is FYEKMQ in the germline V gene (reference sequence). The CDR3 loop spans 15 amino acids. Trimming stripped 5 bases from V and 8 bases from J, with 21 bases between. The variable domain in full, with the rest retrieved from reference TRBV13 and TRBJ1-2, is AAGVIQSPRHLIKEKRETATLKCYPIPRHDTVYWYQQGPGQDPQFLISFYEKMQSDKGSIPDRFSAQQFSDYHSELNMSSLELGDSALYFCASSGRDGFFGGYTFGSGTRLTVV.

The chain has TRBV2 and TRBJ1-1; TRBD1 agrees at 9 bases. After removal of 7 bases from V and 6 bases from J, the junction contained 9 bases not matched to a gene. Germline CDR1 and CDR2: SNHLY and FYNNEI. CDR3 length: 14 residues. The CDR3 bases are TGTGCCAGCATTCAGGACAGGGGAAAGGCTGAAGCTTTCTTT. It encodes CASIQDRGKAEAFF.

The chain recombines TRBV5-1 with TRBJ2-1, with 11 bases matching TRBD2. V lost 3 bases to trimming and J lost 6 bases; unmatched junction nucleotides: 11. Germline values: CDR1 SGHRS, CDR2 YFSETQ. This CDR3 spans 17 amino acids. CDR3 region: CASSSSTTSGMFNEQFF. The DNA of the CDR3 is TGCGCCAGCAGCTCATCTACGACTAGCGGGATGTTCAATGAGCAGTTCTTC.

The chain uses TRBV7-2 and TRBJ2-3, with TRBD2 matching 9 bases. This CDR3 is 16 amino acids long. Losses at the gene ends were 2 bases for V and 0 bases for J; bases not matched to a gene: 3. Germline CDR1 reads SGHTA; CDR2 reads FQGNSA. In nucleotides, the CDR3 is TGTGCCAGCAGCTTATCAAGCGGGGGGAGCACAGATACGCAGTATTTT. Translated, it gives CASSLSSGGSTDTQYF. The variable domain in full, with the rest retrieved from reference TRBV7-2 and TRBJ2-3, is GAGVSQSPSNKVTEKGKDVELRCDPISGHTALYWYRQSLGQGLEFLIYFQGNSAPDKSGLPSDRFSAERTGGSVSTLTIQRTQQEDSAVYLCASSLSSGGSTDTQYFGPGTRLTVL.

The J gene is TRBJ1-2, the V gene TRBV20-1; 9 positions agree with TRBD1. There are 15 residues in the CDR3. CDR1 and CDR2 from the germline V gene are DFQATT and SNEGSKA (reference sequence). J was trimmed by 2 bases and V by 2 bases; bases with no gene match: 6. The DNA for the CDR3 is TGCAGTGCTAGACCACAGGGACAGGGAAACTATGGCTACACCTTC. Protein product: CSARPQGQGNYGYTF.

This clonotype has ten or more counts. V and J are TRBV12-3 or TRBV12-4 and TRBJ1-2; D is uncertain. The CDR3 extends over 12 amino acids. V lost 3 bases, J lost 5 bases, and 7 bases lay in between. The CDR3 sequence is CASSFAAYGYTF. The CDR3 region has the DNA TGTGCCAGCAGTTTTGCAGCTTATGGCTACACCTTC.

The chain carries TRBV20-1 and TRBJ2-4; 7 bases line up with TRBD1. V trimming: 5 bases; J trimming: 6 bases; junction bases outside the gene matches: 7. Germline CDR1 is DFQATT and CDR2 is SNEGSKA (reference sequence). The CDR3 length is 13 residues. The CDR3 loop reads CSAGTAERNIQYF. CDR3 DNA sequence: TGCAGTGCTGGGACAGCGGAAAGAAACATTCAGTACTTC.

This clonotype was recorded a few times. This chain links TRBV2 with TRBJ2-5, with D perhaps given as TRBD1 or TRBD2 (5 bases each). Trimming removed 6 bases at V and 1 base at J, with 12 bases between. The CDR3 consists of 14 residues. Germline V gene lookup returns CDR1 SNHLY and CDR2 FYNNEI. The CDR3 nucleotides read TGTGCCAGCAGCCCGGGACCCAGCCAAGAGACCCAGTACTTC. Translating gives CASSPGPSQETQYF.

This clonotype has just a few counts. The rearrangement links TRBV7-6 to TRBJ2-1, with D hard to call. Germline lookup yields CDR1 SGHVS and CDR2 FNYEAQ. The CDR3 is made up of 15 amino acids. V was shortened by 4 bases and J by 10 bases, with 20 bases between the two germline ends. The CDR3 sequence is CASSSYVDELVEQFF. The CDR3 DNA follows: TGTGCCAGCAGCTCTTACGTCGACGAATTAGTGGAGCAGTTCTTC.

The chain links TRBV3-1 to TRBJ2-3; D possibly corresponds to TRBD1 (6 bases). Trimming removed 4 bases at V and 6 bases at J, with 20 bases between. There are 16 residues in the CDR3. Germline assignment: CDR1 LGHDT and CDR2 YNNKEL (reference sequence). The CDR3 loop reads CASSLLSGAPRDTQYF. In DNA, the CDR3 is TGTGCCAGCAGCCTCCTCTCAGGGGCGCCTCGGGATACGCAGTATTTT.

The CDR3 nucleotides read TGTGCCAGCTCACCCTCAGGGGCCTTCAATGAGCAGTTCTTC. This translates into CASSPSGAFNEQFF. The rearrangement links TRBV18 to TRBJ2-1, with D possibly being TRBD1 (6 bases). The germline CDR1 and CDR2 sequences are KGHSH and LQKENI. The CDR3 runs 14 residues. With 3 bases removed from V and 6 bases from J, the gap between germline ends came to 12 bases.

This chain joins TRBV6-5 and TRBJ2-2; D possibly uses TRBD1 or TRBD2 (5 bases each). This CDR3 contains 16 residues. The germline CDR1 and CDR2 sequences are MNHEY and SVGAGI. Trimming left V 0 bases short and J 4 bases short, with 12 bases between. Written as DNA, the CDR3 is TGTGCCAGCAGTTACTCCCTGCCAGGGACCACCGGGGAGCTGTTTTTT. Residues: CASSYSLPGTTGELFF.

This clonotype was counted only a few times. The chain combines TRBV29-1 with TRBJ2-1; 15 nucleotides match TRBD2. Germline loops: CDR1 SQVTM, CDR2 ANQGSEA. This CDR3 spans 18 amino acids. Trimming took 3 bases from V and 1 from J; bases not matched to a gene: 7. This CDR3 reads CSVDGTSGRSVSYNEQFF. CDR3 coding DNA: TGCAGCGTTGACGGGACTAGCGGGAGGTCCGTATCCTACAATGAGCAGTTCTTC.

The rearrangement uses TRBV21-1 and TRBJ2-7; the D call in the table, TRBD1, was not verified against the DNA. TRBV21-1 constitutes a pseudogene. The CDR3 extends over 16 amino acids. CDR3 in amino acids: CASSQTGQGSPYEQYF. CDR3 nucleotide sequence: TGTGCCAGCAGCCAGACGGGACAGGGATCCCCCTACGAGCAGTACTTC.

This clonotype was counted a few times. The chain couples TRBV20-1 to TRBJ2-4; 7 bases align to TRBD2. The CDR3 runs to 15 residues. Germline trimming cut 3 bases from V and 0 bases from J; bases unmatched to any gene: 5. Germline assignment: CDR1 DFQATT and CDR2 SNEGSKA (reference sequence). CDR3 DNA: TGCAGTGCTAGTAGGGCGGGGGTAGCCAAAAACATTCAGTACTTC. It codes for CSASRAGVAKNIQYF.

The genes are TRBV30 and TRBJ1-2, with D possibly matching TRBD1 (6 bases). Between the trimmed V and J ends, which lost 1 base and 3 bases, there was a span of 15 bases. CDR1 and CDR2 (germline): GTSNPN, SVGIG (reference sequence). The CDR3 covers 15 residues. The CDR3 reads CAWSAGGAYDYGYTF. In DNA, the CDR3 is TGTGCCTGGAGTGCCGGGGGCGCCTATGACTATGGCTACACCTTC.

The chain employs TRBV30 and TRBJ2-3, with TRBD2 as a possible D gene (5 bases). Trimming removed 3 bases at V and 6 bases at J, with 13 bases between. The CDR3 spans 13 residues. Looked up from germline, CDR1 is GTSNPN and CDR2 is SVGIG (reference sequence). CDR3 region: CAWSPGEWDTQYF. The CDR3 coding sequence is TGTGCCTGGAGCCCCGGGGAGTGGGATACGCAGTATTTT. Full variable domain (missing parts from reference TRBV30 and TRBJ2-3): SQTIHQWPATLVQPVGSPLSLECTVEGTSNPNLYWYRQAAGRGLQLLFYSVGIGQISSEVPQNLSASRPQDRQFILSSKKLLLSDSGFYLCAWSPGEWDTQYFGPGTRLTVL.

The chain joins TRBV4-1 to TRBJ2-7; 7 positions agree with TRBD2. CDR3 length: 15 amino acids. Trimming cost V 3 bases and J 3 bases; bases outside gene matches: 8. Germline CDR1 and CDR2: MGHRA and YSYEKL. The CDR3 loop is CASSQRSTSDYEQYF. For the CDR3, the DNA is TGCGCCAGCAGCCAGCGGTCTACTAGCGACTACGAGCAGTACTTC.

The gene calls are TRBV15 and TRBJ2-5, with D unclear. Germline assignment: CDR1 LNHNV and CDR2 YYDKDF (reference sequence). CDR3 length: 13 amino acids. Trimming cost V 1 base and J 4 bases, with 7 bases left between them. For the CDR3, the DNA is TGTGCCACCAGCAGAGGCCTTGGAGAGACCCAGTACTTC. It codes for CATSRGLGETQYF.

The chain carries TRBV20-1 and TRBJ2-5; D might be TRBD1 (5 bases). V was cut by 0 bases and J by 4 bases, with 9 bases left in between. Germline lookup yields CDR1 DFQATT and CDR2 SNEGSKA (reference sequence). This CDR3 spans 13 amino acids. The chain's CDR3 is CSARDAQGETQYF. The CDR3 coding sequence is TGCAGTGCTAGAGATGCCCAGGGAGAGACCCAGTACTTC.

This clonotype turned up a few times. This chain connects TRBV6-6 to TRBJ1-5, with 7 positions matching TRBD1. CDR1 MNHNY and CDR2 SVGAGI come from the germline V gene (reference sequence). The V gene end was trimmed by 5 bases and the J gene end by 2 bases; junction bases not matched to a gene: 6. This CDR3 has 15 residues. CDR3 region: CASSTTGAGNQPQHF. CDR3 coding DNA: TGTGCCAGCAGTACCACAGGGGCGGGCAATCAGCCCCAGCATTTT.

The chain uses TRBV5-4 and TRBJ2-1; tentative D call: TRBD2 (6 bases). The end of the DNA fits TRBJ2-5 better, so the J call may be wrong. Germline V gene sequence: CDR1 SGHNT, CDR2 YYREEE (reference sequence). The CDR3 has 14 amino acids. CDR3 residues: CASSLMGGRKTQYF. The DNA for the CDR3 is TGTGCCAGCAGCTTGATGGGGGGTCGAAAGACCCAGTACTTC.

CDR3 sequence (DNA): TGTGCCAGCAGCCAACTGGGGGGGGCGACCCAGTACTTC. Amino acids: CASSQLGGATQYF. The rearrangement links TRBV7-2 to TRBJ2-5; D possibly corresponds to TRBD2 (7 bases). Trimming stripped 5 bases from V and 7 bases from J, with 14 bases between. Germline V gene data show CDR1 as SGHTA and CDR2 as FQGNSA. The CDR3 has 13 amino acids.

DNA of the CDR3: TGTGCCAGCAGCCTTTTAGCGGGGGGATTTAACAATGAGCAGTTCTTC. The encoded protein is CASSLLAGGFNNEQFF. V is TRBV4-2 and J is TRBJ2-5, with 10 positions matching TRBD2. The DNA end is a closer match to TRBJ2-1, so the J assignment may be wrong. The germline CDR1 and CDR2 sequences are LGHNA and YNFKEQ. The length of the CDR3 is 16 residues.

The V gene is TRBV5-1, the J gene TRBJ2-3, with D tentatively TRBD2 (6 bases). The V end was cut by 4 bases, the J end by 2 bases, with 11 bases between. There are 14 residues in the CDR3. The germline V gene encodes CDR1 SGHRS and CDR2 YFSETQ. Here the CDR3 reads CASSAGGNTDTQYF. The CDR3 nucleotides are TGCGCCAGCAGCGCCGGGGGAAACACAGATACGCAGTATTTT.

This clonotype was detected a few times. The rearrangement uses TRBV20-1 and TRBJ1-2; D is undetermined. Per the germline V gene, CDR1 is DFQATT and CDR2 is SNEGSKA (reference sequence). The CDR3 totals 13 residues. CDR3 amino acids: CITMRRTNYGYTF. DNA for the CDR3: TGCATTACCATGCGCAGGACTAACTATGGCTACACCTTC.